Listed here is a single T cell receptor (beta chain). The antigen this receptor binds is unknown. There are no base qualities to consult, and no much larger clone falls within one base. These data are taken from a study of blood T cell repertoires in COVID-19 (dated by TCRdb to 2019 to 2021). The study in broad terms: Samples covering the acute and convalescent phases of COVID-19 were provided by collaborators in the United States, Italy and Spain. Nearly every sample came with metadata listing a de-identified subject ID, COVID-19 status, age in years and sex. Where available, HLA class I and class II types were obtained from metadata supplied by the sample provider rather than from assay-based typing. Subjects who had been exposed to COVID-19, were actively infected with it, or had recovered from it provided the deeply sampled blood TCRbeta repertoires that made up the dataset. The samples were drawn from two sources: the first 160 participants of the ongoing ImmuneRACE study, and about 1,300 subjects contributed by 6 global collaborators. The prospective study material was composed of cDNA or gDNA derived from T cells, B-cell-depleted T cells, or PBMCs. The repertoires were made available in a free public database intended to serve as a resource for research on the immune response to SARS-CoV-2.

The immunoSEQ Assay, a bias-controlled multiplex PCR, was used to amplify TCRbeta CDR3 regions from genomic DNA. Under the source paper's analysis protocol: Nucleated cell counts per sample were estimated from amplification of reference gene primers within the assay. To quantify the absolute abundance of each unique TCRbeta CDR3 rearrangement, sequence reads were collapsed and filtered. For each sample, productive Simpson clonality was calculated as the square root of Simpson's diversity index over productive rearrangements. Held by TCRdb, this immuneACCESS table contains in-frame sequences only and omits some clones. Under half of the omission traces to an unresolved V gene where checked; the cause of the rest is unknown. V, J and clone size derive from that table, while D and trimming were established from the DNA sequence. Across this sample there are 200,000 to 250,000 clones, with roughly 82% seen only once. The biggest ten clones account for 9% to 15% of the sample.

Each collaborating institution followed its own protocols to collect whole blood in K2EDTA tubes. For TCRbeta analysis, collaborators shipped samples as frozen whole blood, isolated PBMCs, or DNA extracted from either of those sample types. Overall study results and their limits: The quantity of clinical and demographic metadata differed by source and by participant and was supplied without curation.

Material: peripheral blood. The TCR originated in a man older than 75 with acute or convalescent COVID-19.

This receptor has the CDR3 CAIPTHREASNYGYTF. At the DNA level, the sequence is TGTGCCATTCCAACCCATCGGGAGGCATCTAACTATGGCTACACCTTC. The V and J genes are TRBV10-3 and TRBJ1-2; the D gene lacks a confident call. There are 16 amino acids in the CDR3, from cysteine to phenylalanine inclusive. The retained sequence is limited to the CDR3, 48 bases, with the frame set at the first base. CDR1 is given as ENHRY and CDR2 as SYGVKD, both from the germline V gene. V is pared back by 9 bases and J by 0 bases, with 20 bases lying between the germline termini.